Presented here are 4 T cell receptor beta chains from one specimen sequenced in a study of shared clonotypes between healthy human individuals. CD8 cells classed as naive were CD45RO-negative and positively selected for CCR7, excluding terminally differentiated effector memory CD45RA+ cells. Sequenced by immunoSEQ multiplex PCR; TCRdb stores in-frame clones only, minus some. The sample consists of around 1.9 million clones, around 93% of them appearing once. The sequenced material came from naive CD8+ T cells from PBMCs. The receptors derive from a young man in good health. Some clones in this sample may be carry-over from other donors' samples.

V usage is TRBV5-1 and J usage is TRBJ2-7, with 7 bases fitting TRBD2. Germline values: CDR1 SGHRS, CDR2 YFSETQ. V lost 0 bases, J lost 1 base, and 7 bases stayed unmatched. The CDR3 is 16 amino acids. For the CDR3, the DNA is TGCGCCAGCAGCTTGGTCGGGGGGAGTAAATCCTACGAGCAGTACTTC. It translates to CASSLVGGSKSYEQYF.

The chain combines TRBV28 with TRBJ2-7; D possibly corresponds to TRBD2 (5 bases). CDR3 size: 13 residues. The germline V and J ends were trimmed by 6 bases and 1 base, with 10 bases remaining between them. From germline, CDR1 is MDHEN and CDR2 SYDVKM. The CDR3 protein is CASSVRGSYEQYF. In DNA, the CDR3 is TGTGCCAGCAGCGTTCGAGGGTCCTACGAGCAGTACTTC.

The chain is built from TRBV10-1 and TRBJ1-1; D is unresolved. The CDR3 runs to 13 residues. Germline CDR1 reads WNHNN; CDR2 reads SYGVQD (reference sequence). Trimming cost V 11 bases and J 2 bases, with 15 bases left between them. The CDR3: CAGSRRVNTEAFF. The CDR3 DNA is TGCGCCGGGAGCAGGAGAGTCAACACTGAAGCTTTCTTT.

J is TRBJ2-1 and V is TRBV29-1; 12 bases agree with TRBD2. This CDR3 region has 14 residues. CDR1 SQVTM and CDR2 ANQGSEA come from the germline V gene. V gave up 4 bases and J gave up 7 bases; unmatched junction bases: 5. CDR3 coding DNA: TGCAGCGTTGGGACTAGCGGGACTAGAAATGAGCAGTTCTTC. It specifies CSVGTSGTRNEQFF.